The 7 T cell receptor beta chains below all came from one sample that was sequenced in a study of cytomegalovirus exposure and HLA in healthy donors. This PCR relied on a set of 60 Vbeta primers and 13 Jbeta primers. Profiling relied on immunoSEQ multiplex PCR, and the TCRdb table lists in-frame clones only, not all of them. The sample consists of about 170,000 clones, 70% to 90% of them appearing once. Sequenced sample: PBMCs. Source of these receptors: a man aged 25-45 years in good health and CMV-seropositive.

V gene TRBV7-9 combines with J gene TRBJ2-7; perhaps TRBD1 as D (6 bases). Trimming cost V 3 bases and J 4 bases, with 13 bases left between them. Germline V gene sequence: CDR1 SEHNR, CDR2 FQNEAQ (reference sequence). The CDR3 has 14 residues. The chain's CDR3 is CASSFLDRQYEQYF. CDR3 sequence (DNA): TGTGCCAGCAGCTTTCTCGACAGGCAGTACGAGCAGTACTTC.

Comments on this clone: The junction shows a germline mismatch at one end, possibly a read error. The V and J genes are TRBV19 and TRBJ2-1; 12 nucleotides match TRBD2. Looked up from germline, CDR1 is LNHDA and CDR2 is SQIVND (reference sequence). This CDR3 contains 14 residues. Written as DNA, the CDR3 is TGTGCCAGTAGACCGACTAGCGGGAGTGTTTCTCGGCTCTTC. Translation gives CASRPTSGSVSRLF.

The CDR3 spells CASSLGGGHHEQFF. In DNA, the CDR3 is TGCGCCAGCAGCTTGGGGGGCGGACACCATGAGCAGTTCTTC. The chain is built from TRBV5-1 and TRBJ2-1, with D perhaps matching TRBD1 (5 bases). The CDR3 totals 14 residues. Trimming removed 0 bases at V and 8 bases at J, with 12 bases between. CDR1 and CDR2 (germline): SGHRS, YFSETQ. The full variable domain, rest sourced from reference TRBV5-1 and TRBJ2-1, is KAGVTQTPRYLIKTRGQQVTLSCSPISGHRSVSWYQQTPGQGLQFLFEYFSETQRNKGNFPGRFSGRQFSNSRSEMNVSTLELGDSALYLCASSLGGGHHEQFFGPGTRLTVL.

CDR3 coding DNA: TGTGCCAGCTCACAGGCGCAGGTCCCTGAAGCTTTCTTT. Translated: CASSQAQVPEAFF. The chain recombines TRBV18 with TRBJ1-1; D not resolved. CDR3 length: 13 residues. CDR1 is KGHSH, CDR2 LQKENI, per germline. V was cut by 4 bases and J by 6 bases, with 12 bases left in between.

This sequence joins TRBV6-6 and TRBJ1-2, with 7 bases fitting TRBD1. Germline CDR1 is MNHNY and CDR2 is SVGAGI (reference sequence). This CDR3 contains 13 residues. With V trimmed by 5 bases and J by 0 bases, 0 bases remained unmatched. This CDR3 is CASSDRANYGYTF. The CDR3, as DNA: TGTGCCAGCAGTGACAGGGCTAACTATGGCTACACCTTC.

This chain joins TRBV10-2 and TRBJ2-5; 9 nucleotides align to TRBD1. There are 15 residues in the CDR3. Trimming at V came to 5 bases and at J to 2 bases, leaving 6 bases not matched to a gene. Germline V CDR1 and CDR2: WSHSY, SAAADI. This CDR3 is CASSPGQGAQETQYF. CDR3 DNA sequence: TGCGCCAGCAGTCCGGGACAGGGCGCTCAAGAGACCCAGTACTTC.

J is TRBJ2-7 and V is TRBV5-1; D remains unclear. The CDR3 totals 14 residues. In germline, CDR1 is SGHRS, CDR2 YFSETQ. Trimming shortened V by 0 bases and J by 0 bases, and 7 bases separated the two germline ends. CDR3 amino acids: CASSLGRISYEQYF. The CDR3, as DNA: TGCGCCAGCAGCTTGGGGCGGATCTCCTACGAGCAGTACTTC.